The sequence of this T cell receptor (beta chain) was determined in a study of blood T cell repertoires in COVID-19. On the study more broadly: The United States, Italy and Spain supplied acute and convalescent COVID-19 samples. T cells, B-cell-depleted T cells, or PBMCs provided the cDNA or gDNA that served as material.

In germline, CDR1 is MNHNY, CDR2 SVGAGI (reference sequence). Trimming at V came to 4 bases and at J to 4 bases, leaving 4 bases not matched to a gene. The CDR3 covers 13 residues. Per the original data handling: By means of reference gene primer amplification, nucleated cell counts were estimated. Measured with immunoSEQ multiplex PCR; TCRdb has only the in-frame clones, and not every one. From that table come the V and J calls and clone size; the DNA was used to work out D and trimming. This table holds 110,000 to 150,000 clones, around 76% found once. Source material: peripheral blood. The TCR sequence derives from a man aged 60 to 69 with acute or convalescent COVID-19. V gene TRBV6-6 combines with J gene TRBJ2-7; 7 nucleotides match TRBD1. This CDR3 reads CASSSPGGYEQYF. In DNA, the CDR3 is TGTGCCAGCAGTTCCCCAGGGGGATACGAGCAGTACTTC.